This is a list of T cell receptor beta chains from one sample in a study of cytotoxic CD8 clonotypes in ibrutinib-treated CLL. The repertoire was sequenced with immunoSEQ multiplex PCR; TCRdb's copy has only in-frame clones and lacks some. This sample has tens of thousands of clones, with just over 90% found just once. Specimen: PBMCs, collected after 12 months of ibrutinib treatment. Receptors were obtained from a human donor with chronic lymphocytic leukemia. CDR3s include the opening cysteine and the closing phenylalanine or tryptophan. Fields, in order: clone size, J gene, V gene, D gene, CDR3 DNA, CDR3 protein. A D gene is named only where the DNA matches it firmly. Where a row states a size, it is once, few, many or the class of an expanded clone; other rows omit it.

abundance: NA; j_gene: TRBJ2-7; v_gene: TRBV5-1; d_gene: NA; CDR3nt: TGCGCCAGCAGCTTAACGGGGGGCGTATACGAGCAGTACTTC; CDR3aa: CASSLTGGVYEQYF
abundance: NA; j_gene: TRBJ2-5; v_gene: TRBV5-1; d_gene: TRBD1; CDR3nt: TGCGCCAGCAGCCGAGATTTGGACAGGCTCCAAGAGACCCAGTACTTC; CDR3aa: CASSRDLDRLQETQYF
abundance: NA; j_gene: TRBJ1-2; v_gene: TRBV6-4; d_gene: NA; CDR3nt: TGTGCCAGCAGTGACTCAAAGTGGGAGGGCTACACCTTC; CDR3aa: CASSDSKWEGYTF
abundance: NA; j_gene: TRBJ2-3; v_gene: TRBV21-1; d_gene: NA; CDR3nt: TGTGCCAGCAGTCCCGGCAAGGGGGCGATTGACCTGACTAGCGGGAGCACAGATACGCAGTATTTT; CDR3aa: CASSPGKGAIDLTSGSTDTQYF
abundance: NA; j_gene: TRBJ2-2; v_gene: TRBV18; d_gene: NA; CDR3nt: TGTGCCAGCTCAAAAACTGGGGACACCGGGGAGCTGTTTTTT; CDR3aa: CASSKTGDTGELFF
abundance: NA; j_gene: TRBJ1-2; v_gene: TRBV28; d_gene: TRBD1; CDR3nt: TGTGCCAGCAGTCCCGGGACAGGGAAAGGCTACACCTTC; CDR3aa: CASSPGTGKGYTF
abundance: NA; j_gene: TRBJ2-1; v_gene: TRBV11-2; d_gene: NA; CDR3nt: TGTGCCAGCAGCTTAGGGAGGAGCTCCTACAATGAGCAGTTCTTC; CDR3aa: CASSLGRSSYNEQFF
abundance: NA; j_gene: TRBJ2-6; v_gene: TRBV29-1; d_gene: NA; CDR3nt: TGCAGCGTTGAAGTTGTTACTGGGGCCAACGTCCTGACTTTC; CDR3aa: CSVEVVTGANVLTF
abundance: NA; j_gene: TRBJ1-2; v_gene: TRBV15; d_gene: NA; CDR3nt: TGTGCCACCAGCAGACCCTTCGGGGCTAGCTATGGCTACACCTTC; CDR3aa: CATSRPFGASYGYTF
abundance: NA; j_gene: TRBJ1-2; v_gene: TRBV19; d_gene: NA; CDR3nt: TGTGCCAGTTCGTGGGTTAACTATGGCTACACCTTC; CDR3aa: CASSWVNYGYTF
abundance: few; j_gene: TRBJ2-7; v_gene: TRBV30; d_gene: NA; CDR3nt: TGTGCCTGGAGCATCGGGCTTGATAGCTCCTACGAGCAGTACTTC; CDR3aa: CAWSIGLDSSYEQYF
abundance: NA; j_gene: TRBJ2-3; v_gene: TRBV11-2; d_gene: NA; CDR3nt: TGTGCCAGCAGCCTAAGTTCAGGGGTGGAACTCCCAGATACGCAGTATTTT; CDR3aa: CASSLSSGVELPDTQYF